This T cell receptor (beta chain) was recorded in a study of Siglec-9 on CD8 T cells in melanoma. Study conclusions and caveats: Siglec-9 reportedly marks and regulates an effector memory CD8+ T-cell subset apparently accumulating in melanoma tumors.

Between the trimmed V and J ends, which lost 6 bases and 8 bases, there was a span of 14 bases. The CDR3 covers 14 residues. The germline V gene has CDR1 MNHEY and CDR2 SMNVEV (reference sequence). A word on this clone: Its target is unknown. Other DNA variants within this sample encode the same CDR3.

Data came from immunoSEQ multiplex PCR; TCRdb stores just in-frame clones and leaves some out. The sample contains almost 30,000 clones, about 80% of which appear only once. The gene calls are TRBV27 and TRBJ1-6; tentative D call: TRBD1 (5 bases). The clonotype was recovered from a human donor in good health. Sequenced material: Siglec-9- CD8+ T cells sorted from blood. In nucleotides, the CDR3 is TGTGCCAGCAGCCCCGGGACTGCTGATTCACCCCTCCACTTT. Translating it yields CASSPGTADSPLHF.